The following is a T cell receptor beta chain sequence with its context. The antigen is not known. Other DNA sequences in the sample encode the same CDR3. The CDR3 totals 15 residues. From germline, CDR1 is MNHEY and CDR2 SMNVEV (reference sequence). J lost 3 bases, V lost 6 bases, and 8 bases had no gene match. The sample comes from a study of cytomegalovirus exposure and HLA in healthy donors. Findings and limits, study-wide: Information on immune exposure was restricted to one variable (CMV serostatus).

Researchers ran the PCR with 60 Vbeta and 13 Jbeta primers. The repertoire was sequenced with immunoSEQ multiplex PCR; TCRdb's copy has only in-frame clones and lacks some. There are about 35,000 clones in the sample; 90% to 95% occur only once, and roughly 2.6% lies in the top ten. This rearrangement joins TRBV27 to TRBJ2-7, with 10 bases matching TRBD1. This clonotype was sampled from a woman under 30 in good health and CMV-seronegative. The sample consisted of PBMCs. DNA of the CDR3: TGTGCCAGCAGCACAGACCGGGACAGGGGCTACGAGCAGTACTTC. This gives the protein CASSTDRDRGYEQYF.